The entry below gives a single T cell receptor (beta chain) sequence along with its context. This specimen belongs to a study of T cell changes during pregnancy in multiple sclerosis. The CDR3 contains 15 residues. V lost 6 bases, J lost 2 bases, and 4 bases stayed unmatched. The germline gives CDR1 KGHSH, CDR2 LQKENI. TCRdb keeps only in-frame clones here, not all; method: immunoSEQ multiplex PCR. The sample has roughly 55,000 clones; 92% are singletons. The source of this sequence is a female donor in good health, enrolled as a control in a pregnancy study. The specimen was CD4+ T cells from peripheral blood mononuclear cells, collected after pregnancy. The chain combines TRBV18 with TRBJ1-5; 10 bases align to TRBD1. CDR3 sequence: CASSRQGAGNQPQHF. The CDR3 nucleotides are TGTGCCAGCTCCCGACAGGGGGCAGGCAATCAGCCCCAGCATTTT.